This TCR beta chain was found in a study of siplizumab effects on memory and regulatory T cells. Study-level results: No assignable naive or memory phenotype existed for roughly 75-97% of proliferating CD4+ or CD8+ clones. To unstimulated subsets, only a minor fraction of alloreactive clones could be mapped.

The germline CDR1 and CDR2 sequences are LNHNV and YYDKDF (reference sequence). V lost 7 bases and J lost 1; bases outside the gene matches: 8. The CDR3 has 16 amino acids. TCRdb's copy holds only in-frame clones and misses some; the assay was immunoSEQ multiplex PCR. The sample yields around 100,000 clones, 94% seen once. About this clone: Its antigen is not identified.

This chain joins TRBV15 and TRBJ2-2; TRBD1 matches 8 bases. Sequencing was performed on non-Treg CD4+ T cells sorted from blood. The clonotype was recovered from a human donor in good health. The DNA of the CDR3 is TGTGCCACCAAAAGTACCGGGACAGGGAACACCGGGGAGCTGTTTTTT. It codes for CATKSTGTGNTGELFF.